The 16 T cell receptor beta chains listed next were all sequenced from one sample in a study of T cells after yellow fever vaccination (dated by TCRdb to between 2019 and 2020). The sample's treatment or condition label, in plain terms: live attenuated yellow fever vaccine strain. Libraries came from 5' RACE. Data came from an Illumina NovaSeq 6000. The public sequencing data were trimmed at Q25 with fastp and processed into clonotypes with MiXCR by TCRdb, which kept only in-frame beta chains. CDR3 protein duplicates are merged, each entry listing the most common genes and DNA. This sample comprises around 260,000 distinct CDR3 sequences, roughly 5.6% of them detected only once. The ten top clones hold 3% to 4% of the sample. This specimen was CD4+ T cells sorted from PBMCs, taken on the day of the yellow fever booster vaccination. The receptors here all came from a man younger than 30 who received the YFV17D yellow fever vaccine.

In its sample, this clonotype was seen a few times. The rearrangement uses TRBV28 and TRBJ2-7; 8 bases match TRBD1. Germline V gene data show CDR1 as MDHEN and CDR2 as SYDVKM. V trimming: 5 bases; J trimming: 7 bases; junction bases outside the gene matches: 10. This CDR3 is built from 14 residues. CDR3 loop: CASSPPQGAREQYV. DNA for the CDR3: TGTGCCAGCAGTCCCCCGCAGGGGGCCCGGGAGCAGTACGTC.

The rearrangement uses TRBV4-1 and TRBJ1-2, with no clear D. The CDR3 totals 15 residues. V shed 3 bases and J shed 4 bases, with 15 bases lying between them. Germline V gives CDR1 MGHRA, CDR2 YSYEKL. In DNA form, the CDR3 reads TGCGCCAGCAGCCAGGAGGGAGGCCTGACCTATGGCTACACCTTC. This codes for CASSQEGGLTYGYTF.

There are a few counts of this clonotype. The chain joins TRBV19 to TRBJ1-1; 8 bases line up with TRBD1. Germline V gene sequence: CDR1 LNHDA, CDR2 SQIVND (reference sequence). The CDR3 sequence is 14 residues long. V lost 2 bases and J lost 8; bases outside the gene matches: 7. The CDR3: CASSIIGQGAEAFF. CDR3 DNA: TGTGCCAGTAGTATAATAGGCCAGGGGGCCGAAGCTTTCTTT.

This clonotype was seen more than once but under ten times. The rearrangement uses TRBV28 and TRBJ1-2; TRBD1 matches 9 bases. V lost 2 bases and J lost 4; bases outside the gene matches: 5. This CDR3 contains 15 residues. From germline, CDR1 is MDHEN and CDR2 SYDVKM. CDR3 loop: CASSLGDRDLYGYTF. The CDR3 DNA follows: TGTGCCAGCAGTTTAGGGGACAGGGACCTCTATGGCTACACCTTC.

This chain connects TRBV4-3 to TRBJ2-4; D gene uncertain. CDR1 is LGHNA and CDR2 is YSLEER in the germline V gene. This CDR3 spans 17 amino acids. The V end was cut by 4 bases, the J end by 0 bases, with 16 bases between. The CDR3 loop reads CASSPLGGALAKNIQYF. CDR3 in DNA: TGCGCCAGCAGCCCCCTTGGCGGTGCCCTAGCCAAAAACATTCAGTACTTC.

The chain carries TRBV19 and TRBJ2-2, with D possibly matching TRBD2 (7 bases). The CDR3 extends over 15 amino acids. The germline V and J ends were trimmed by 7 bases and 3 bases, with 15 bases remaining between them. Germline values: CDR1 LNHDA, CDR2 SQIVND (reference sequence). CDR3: CASNRGGGHTGELFF. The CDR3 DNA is TGTGCCAGTAATCGAGGGGGGGGGCACACCGGGGAGCTGTTTTTT.

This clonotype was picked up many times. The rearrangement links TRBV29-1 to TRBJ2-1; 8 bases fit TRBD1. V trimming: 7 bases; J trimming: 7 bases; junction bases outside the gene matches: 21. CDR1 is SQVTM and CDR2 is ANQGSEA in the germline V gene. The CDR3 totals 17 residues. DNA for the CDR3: TGCAGCGCTAGGACAGGGTCGTCCCCCGCAAAGGCTAATGAGCAGTTCTTC. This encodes CSARTGSSPAKANEQFF.

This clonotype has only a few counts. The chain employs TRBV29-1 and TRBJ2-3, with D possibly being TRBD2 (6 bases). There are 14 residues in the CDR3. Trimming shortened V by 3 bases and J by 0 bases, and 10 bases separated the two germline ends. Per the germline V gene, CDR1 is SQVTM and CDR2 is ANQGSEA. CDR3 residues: CSVEDYPSTDTQYF. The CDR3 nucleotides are TGCAGCGTTGAGGACTATCCGAGCACAGATACGCAGTATTTT.

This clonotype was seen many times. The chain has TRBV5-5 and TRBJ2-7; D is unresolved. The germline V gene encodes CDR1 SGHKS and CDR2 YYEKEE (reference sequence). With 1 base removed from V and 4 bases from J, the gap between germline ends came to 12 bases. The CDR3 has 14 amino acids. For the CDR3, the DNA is TGTGCCAGCAGCTTGCGCCGCCAGATGTACGAGCAGTACGTC. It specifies CASSLRRQMYEQYV.

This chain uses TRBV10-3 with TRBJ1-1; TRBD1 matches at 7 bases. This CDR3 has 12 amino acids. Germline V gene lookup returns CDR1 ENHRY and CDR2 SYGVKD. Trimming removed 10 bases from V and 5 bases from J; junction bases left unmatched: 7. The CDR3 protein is CATRQGSTEAFF. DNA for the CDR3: TGTGCCACGAGACAGGGTTCGACTGAAGCTTTCTTT.

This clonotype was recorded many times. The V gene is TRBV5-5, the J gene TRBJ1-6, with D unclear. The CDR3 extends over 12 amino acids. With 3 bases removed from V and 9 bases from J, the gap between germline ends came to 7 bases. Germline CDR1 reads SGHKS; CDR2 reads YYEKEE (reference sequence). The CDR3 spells CASSSTTSPLHF. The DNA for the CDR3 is TGTGCCAGCAGCTCTACTACTTCACCCCTCCACTTT.

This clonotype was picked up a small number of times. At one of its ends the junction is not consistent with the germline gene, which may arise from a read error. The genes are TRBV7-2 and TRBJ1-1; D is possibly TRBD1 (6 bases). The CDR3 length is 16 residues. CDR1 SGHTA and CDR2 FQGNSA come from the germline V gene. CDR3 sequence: CASRLKGGPTNTEAFF. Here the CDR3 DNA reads TGTGCCAGCCGCTTAAAGGGGGGCCCGACGAACACTGAAGCTTTCTTT.

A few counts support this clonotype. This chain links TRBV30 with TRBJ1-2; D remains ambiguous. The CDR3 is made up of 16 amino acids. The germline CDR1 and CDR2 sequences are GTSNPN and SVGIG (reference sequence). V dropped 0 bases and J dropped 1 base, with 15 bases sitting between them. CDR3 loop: CAWSVGFGNNNYGYTF. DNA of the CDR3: TGTGCCTGGAGTGTAGGCTTCGGGAACAATAACTATGGCTACACCTTC.

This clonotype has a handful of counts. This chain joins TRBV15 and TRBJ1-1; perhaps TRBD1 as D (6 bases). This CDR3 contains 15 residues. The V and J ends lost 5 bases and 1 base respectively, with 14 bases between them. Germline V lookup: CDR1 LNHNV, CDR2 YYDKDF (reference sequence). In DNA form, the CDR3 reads TGTGCCACCAGCGCCCCAGAGGGACAGAACACTGAAGCTTTCTTT. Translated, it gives CATSAPEGQNTEAFF.

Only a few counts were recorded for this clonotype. The chain's CDR3 is CASSRSQGVGQETQYF. CDR3 DNA sequence: TGTGCCAGCTCACGCTCACAGGGCGTCGGGCAGGAGACCCAGTACTTC. V gene TRBV18 combines with J gene TRBJ2-5, with a tentative D call TRBD1 (6 bases). Between the trimmed V and J ends, which lost 4 bases and 5 bases, there was a span of 20 bases. Germline assignment: CDR1 KGHSH and CDR2 LQKENI. This CDR3 is 16 amino acids long.

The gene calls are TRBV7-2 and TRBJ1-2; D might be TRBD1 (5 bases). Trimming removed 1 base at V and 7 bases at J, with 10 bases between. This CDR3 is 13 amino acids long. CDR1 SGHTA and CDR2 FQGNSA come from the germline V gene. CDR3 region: CASSLVAGIGYTF. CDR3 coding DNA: TGTGCCAGCAGCTTAGTTGCAGGGATTGGCTACACCTTC.